This TCR beta chain came from a study of cytomegalovirus exposure and HLA in healthy donors. A note on this clone: Its antigen is as yet unknown.

Germline V gene data show CDR1 as SNHLY and CDR2 as FYNNEI. CDR3 length equals 15 residues. The trim removed 6 bases at V and 2 bases at J, leaving 9 bases unmatched. Points from the study as a whole: Researchers had no immune exposure information except CMV serostatus available. The authors listed 180 or so TCR beta chains as cytomegalovirus-associated.

Both 60 Vbeta primers and 13 Jbeta primers went into the PCR. Profiling relied on immunoSEQ multiplex PCR, and the TCRdb table lists in-frame clones only, not all of them. This sample yields about 160,000 clones, of which more than 75% are seen a single time; 0.9% to 1% belongs to the top ten. This clonotype originated in a girl aged 2 to 9 in good health and CMV-seropositive. V usage is TRBV2 and J usage is TRBJ2-7; 8 positions match TRBD1. Sample: PBMCs. In DNA form, the CDR3 reads TGTGCCAGCAGCTCCCGGGACAGGCTTCCCTACGAGCAGTACTTC. The encoded protein is CASSSRDRLPYEQYF.